These 16 T cell receptor beta chains originate from one sample sequenced in a study of Graves' ophthalmopathy and Graves' hyperthyroidism. RNA transcripts provided the template for amplifying TCR beta CDR3 regions. A first-round RT-PCR used HTBI primers, followed by a second-round multiplex PCR. From the multiplex PCR reads, TCRdb called clonotypes with MiXCR, one entry per CDR3 protein. This sample has roughly 610,000 distinct CDR3 sequences; 22% occur once, and the top ten carry approximately 7%. Material for sequencing was peripheral blood. These receptors were taken from a woman aged 18-29 years with stable Graves' hyperthyroidism. Some clones in this sample may be carry-over from other donors' samples.

The V and J genes are TRBV20-1 and TRBJ2-7; TRBD1 agrees at 7 bases. Per germline, CDR1 DFQATT and CDR2 SNEGSKA (reference sequence). CDR3 length: 13 amino acids. V trimming: 6 bases; J trimming: 1 base; junction bases outside the gene matches: 6. For the CDR3, the DNA is TGCAGTGCCAAGACAGGGCAGTCCTACGAGCAGTACTTC. Translated, it gives CSAKTGQSYEQYF.

This rearrangement joins TRBV6-5 to TRBJ1-1; 7 positions match TRBD1. Looked up from germline, CDR1 is MNHEY and CDR2 is SVGAGI. Trimming removed 2 bases from V and 4 bases from J; junction bases left unmatched: 7. The CDR3 consists of 15 residues. DNA for the CDR3: TGTGCCAGCAGTTACACCCCGGGACAGCGCACTGAAGCTTTCTTT. Its protein product is CASSYTPGQRTEAFF.

This clonotype has ten or more counts. The chain joins TRBV6-1 to TRBJ2-7; D is undetermined. The CDR3 covers 15 residues. The germline V gene encodes CDR1 MNHNS and CDR2 SASEGT. V was trimmed by 2 bases and J by 1 base, leaving 12 bases between them. CDR3 protein: CASSERGVPSYEQYF. Here the CDR3 DNA reads TGTGCCAGCAGTGAAAGAGGAGTCCCATCCTACGAGCAGTACTTC.

The CDR3 reads CASSHLWYYSNQPQHF. In DNA form, the CDR3 reads TGCGCCAGCAGCCACCTTTGGTATTATAGCAATCAGCCCCAGCATTTT. The rearrangement joins TRBV4-1 to TRBJ1-5; D is ambiguous. From germline, CDR1 is MGHRA and CDR2 YSYEKL. This CDR3 is built from 16 residues. Trimming removed 3 bases at V and 0 bases at J, with 12 bases between.

This clonotype has a count of ten or more. The chain is built from TRBV5-1 and TRBJ1-1; no firm D call. V was clipped by 7 bases and J by 1 base, with 14 bases between them. CDR3 length equals 14 residues. Per the germline V gene, CDR1 is SGHRS and CDR2 is YFSETQ. This chain's CDR3 is CASGELQRNTEAFF. For the CDR3, the DNA is TGCGCCAGCGGAGAACTACAGAGGAACACTGAAGCTTTCTTT.

This clonotype was observed at least ten times. The genes are TRBV20-1 and TRBJ2-2; 9 bases map to TRBD2. CDR1 and CDR2 from the germline V gene are DFQATT and SNEGSKA (reference sequence). With 3 bases clipped from V and 12 bases from J, the junction kept 5 bases outside the gene matches. The CDR3 has 12 amino acids. This chain's CDR3 is CSASRREGKLFF. DNA for the CDR3: TGCAGTGCTAGTAGGCGGGAGGGCAAGCTGTTTTTT.

This clonotype was seen many times. CDR3 nucleotides: TGTGCCAGTAGTATGGGCAGCCAAGAGACCCAGTACTTC. It is translated as CASSMGSQETQYF. The genes are TRBV19 and TRBJ2-5; D is unresolved. The CDR3 is 13 amino acids. The germline V gene has CDR1 LNHDA and CDR2 SQIVND (reference sequence). V was clipped by 3 bases and J by 1 base, with 6 bases between them.

The table lists this clonotype with many counts. The chain joins TRBV20-1 to TRBJ2-5, with D perhaps matching TRBD2 (7 bases). V lost 3 bases and J lost 4, with 12 bases in between. This CDR3 comprises 13 residues. The germline CDR1 and CDR2 sequences are DFQATT and SNEGSKA (reference sequence). The CDR3 coding sequence is TGCAGTGCTAGCCAGGGGAGGGGAGAGACCCAGTACTTC. As protein: CSASQGRGETQYF.

The rearrangement joins TRBV4-2 to TRBJ2-2, with 9 bases that match TRBD1. The CDR3 extends over 17 amino acids. With 1 base clipped from V and 6 bases from J, the junction kept 9 bases outside the gene matches. Germline CDR1 reads LGHNA; CDR2 reads YNFKEQ. The CDR3 DNA reads TGTGCCAGCAGCCAAGCTATCACAGGGGGCTTGTCCGGGGAGCTGTTTTTT. This codes for CASSQAITGGLSGELFF.

This chain uses TRBV24-1 with TRBJ1-5; D is perhaps TRBD1 (6 bases). Trimming removed 2 bases from V and 5 bases from J, with 18 bases in between. From germline, CDR1 is KGHDR and CDR2 SFDVKD. The CDR3 has 17 residues. The CDR3 loop is CATSDSGPGASYQPQHF. The CDR3 coding sequence is TGTGCCACCAGTGATTCAGGGCCAGGGGCGAGTTATCAGCCCCAGCATTTT.

The V gene is TRBV28, the J gene TRBJ2-5; 7 nucleotides agree with TRBD1. V lost 2 bases and J lost 5; bases outside the gene matches: 8. Germline values: CDR1 MDHEN, CDR2 SYDVKM. The CDR3 is 15 amino acids. CDR3 loop: CASSLLTGVRETQYF. In nucleotides, the CDR3 is TGTGCCAGCAGTTTACTTACAGGGGTTCGGGAGACCCAGTACTTC.

J is TRBJ1-2 and V is TRBV12-3 or TRBV12-4; a possible D gene is TRBD1 (6 bases). CDR3 length: 14 residues. V lost 2 bases to trimming and J lost 7 bases, with 14 bases between them. CDR3 coding DNA: TGTGCCAGCAGTTTACACAGGGCCGACGGTGGCTACACCTTC. As protein: CASSLHRADGGYTF.

This clonotype was detected many times. The chain employs TRBV28 and TRBJ1-6, with 7 bases aligning to TRBD1. Trimming cost V 4 bases and J 4 bases; bases outside gene matches: 10. Germline loops: CDR1 MDHEN, CDR2 SYDVKM. The length of the CDR3 is 17 residues. The CDR3 spells CASSSPQGGGYNSPLHF. The DNA for the CDR3 is TGTGCCAGCAGTTCACCTCAGGGGGGTGGGTATAATTCACCCCTCCACTTT.

The sample holds many counts of this clonotype. The CDR3 DNA follows: TGTGCCAGCAGTTTAGTCGGGACAGGGGACGAGCAGTACTTC. Its protein is CASSLVGTGDEQYF. The V call is TRBV27, the J call TRBJ2-7, with 10 bases matching TRBD1. V dropped 2 bases and J dropped 5; count of bases not matched to a gene: 3. From germline, CDR1 is MNHEY and CDR2 SMNVEV (reference sequence). This CDR3 spans 14 amino acids.

This clonotype was observed many times. The CDR3 nucleotides read TGTGCCAGCAGTTACTCTAGTGGAGGGGAGACCCAGTACTTC. Protein: CASSYSSGGETQYF. V and J are TRBV6-2 or TRBV6-3 and TRBJ2-5; perhaps TRBD2 as D (6 bases). Germline V lookup: CDR1 MNHEY, CDR2 SVGEGT. The V gene lost 0 bases and the J gene lost 5 bases, with 10 bases spanning the gap. There are 14 residues in the CDR3.

This clonotype was found many times. V is TRBV6-5 and J is TRBJ1-2, with 7 bases identical to TRBD1. CDR3 size: 14 residues. Per germline, CDR1 MNHEY and CDR2 SVGAGI. V lost 2 bases and J lost 7; bases outside the gene matches: 7. As DNA, the CDR3 is TGTGCCAGCAGTTACCCTAATCACAGGGGTGGCTACACCTTC. It codes for CASSYPNHRGGYTF.